The entry below gives a single TCR beta chain sequence along with its context. The antigen is undetermined. On average, the one heparinised blood draw given by each donor was approximately 120 mL. The data are from a study of beta chain features in type 1 diabetes. Study context: Healthy donors resembled patients in age, gender and cell yields. Overall study findings and caveats: Shortening of TCRB CDR3s, moderate but significant, appeared in all four CD4+ subsets of Type 1 diabetes patients. Whether TCRB rearrangement is influenced by HLA type went unresolved here.

The isolated RNA, all of it, was reverse transcribed, so expressed TCRB transcripts were what got sequenced. The assay was immunoSEQ multiplex PCR, and TCRdb's table has in-frame clones only and misses some. The sample has 50,000 or so clones; less than 55% are singletons. Specimen: Tregs from blood. The origin of this receptor is a man in his thirties or forties with type 1 diabetes.

DNA for the CDR3: TGCAGCGTTGAAGTCGCCCTCAGTGGCTCTGGAAACACCATATATTTT. This gives the protein CSVEVALSGSGNTIYF. The gene calls are TRBV29-1 and TRBJ1-3, with D hard to call. The CDR3 covers 16 residues. Trimming took 1 base from V and 0 from J, leaving 13 bases between them. Germline V gene lookup returns CDR1 SQVTM and CDR2 ANQGSEA. The variable domain in full, completed from reference TRBV29-1 and TRBJ1-3, reads SAVISQKPSRDICQRGTSLTIQCQVDSQVTMMFWYRQQPGQSLTLIATANQGSEATYESGFVIDKFPISRPNLTFSTLTVSNMSPEDSSIYLCSVEVALSGSGNTIYFGEGSWLTVV.